The rows below give T cell receptor beta chains drawn from one sample of a study of regulatory T cells in long-lasting Graves disease. Using its own MiXCR run on the multiplex PCR reads, TCRdb lists one record per CDR3 protein. The sample has approximately 540,000 distinct CDR3 sequences, approximately 12% seen once. Separately, the same data were catalogued under a study of T cells in Graves' hyperthyroidism and ophthalmopathy.

Here the sequenced sample was peripheral blood mononuclear cells (PBMCs), taken at new diagnosis, from a patient treated with antithyroid drugs. Source of these receptors: a woman in her thirties with Graves disease. Each CDR3 is given with its conserved first and last residue. Each record gives: V gene, J gene, CDR3 length, CDR3 protein.

>TRBV11-3|TRBJ2-7|17
CASSLGGGTDFPYEQYF
>TRBV19|TRBJ1-3|14
CASTPLAGADTIYF
>TRBV6-1|TRBJ2-5|15
CASRRTRSGQETQYF
>TRBV28|TRBJ2-7|12
CASSLRNLEQYF
>TRBV15|TRBJ2-2|15
CATSRDTGDIGELFF
>TRBV5-1|TRBJ2-1|16
CASSPDAGGPRDEQFF
>TRBV3-1|TRBJ1-1|12
CASSGTFTEAFF
>TRBV24-1|TRBJ1-5|14
CATSDVGSNQPQHF
>TRBV11-2|TRBJ2-7|14
CASSSAGVHQGQYF
>TRBV9|TRBJ2-7|16
CASSVEVAGDSREQYF
>TRBV28|TRBJ2-1|15
CASTTSGRASDEQFF
>TRBV20-1|TRBJ2-7|15
CSAREVLALSYEQYF
>TRBV11-2|TRBJ1-6|16
CASSSNWAAYNSPLHF
>TRBV12-3/TRBV12-4|TRBJ2-5|14
CATSDPTPAETQYF
>TRBV3-1|TRBJ2-7|13
CASKLAASYEQYF
>TRBV19|TRBJ1-5|13
CASSHTGGTPQHF
>TRBV20-1|TRBJ2-7|15
CSARGRIAGVNEQYF
>TRBV24-1|TRBJ1-2|12
CATSPGPYGYTF
>TRBV4-1|TRBJ2-7|14
CASSQGGIVYEQYF
>TRBV7-2|TRBJ1-2|12
CASSSFGYGYTF
>TRBV12-3/TRBV12-4|TRBJ2-1|19
CASSRGLAGAWVSDDEQFF
>TRBV6-5|TRBJ1-5|13
CASSYSYNQPQHF
>TRBV24-1|TRBJ2-2|15
CATSGSWGITGELFF
>TRBV19|TRBJ2-1|14
CASTDQSSYNEQFF
>TRBV20-1|TRBJ2-3|15
CSARDSNRGTDTQYF
>TRBV27|TRBJ2-2|17
CASSMTGSAINTGELFF
>TRBV12-3/TRBV12-4|TRBJ2-7|15
CASSLGTGHSDEQYF
>TRBV3-1|TRBJ2-7|13
CASSQGQGREQYF